Sequencing of this T cell receptor (beta chain) was carried out in a study of OX40 agonist ivuxolimab in advanced cancers. The overall study: A mean age of about 56 years, range about 20 to 85, was recorded, and 70% to 85% were male. Three partial responders included one hepatocellular carcinoma patient and two cutaneous melanoma patients. Study-wide results and caveats: More expanded clones were found, on average, in CD8+ than in CD4+ T cells.

Profiling relied on immunoSEQ multiplex PCR, and the TCRdb table lists in-frame clones only, not all of them. The data contain approximately 87,000 clones, 80% to 95% of them seen just once; the ten biggest clones take up 3.4%. This clone is a singleton in its sample. Its antigen is currently unknown. V was clipped by 3 bases and J by 1 base; unmatched bases: 7. Germline V lookup: CDR1 SGDLS, CDR2 YYNGEE. This CDR3 region has 15 residues. The sequencing used CD4+ or CD8+ T cells sorted from blood, collected in a trial of the OX40 agonist ivuxolimab. The chain has TRBV9 and TRBJ2-7, with 7 bases aligning to TRBD1. The sequence came from an adult with an advanced solid tumor such as melanoma, head and neck, liver or kidney cancer. This CDR3 reads CASSATGTESYEQYF. The CDR3 DNA follows: TGTGCCAGCAGCGCTACCGGGACAGAGTCCTACGAGCAGTACTTC.